This note documents a single T cell receptor beta chain sequence. Time point reported: pre-treatment sample, taken before nivolumab and TIL therapy. The sample belongs to a study of TIL therapy for anti-PD-1-resistant metastatic lung cancer. Across the whole study: Most patients had lung adenocarcinoma. Tumors carried a median 1.5 non-synonymous mutations per megabase.

This was the immunoSEQ v3 assay. The protocol was immunoSEQ multiplex PCR, while the TCRdb copy is restricted to in-frame clones and leaves out a portion. There are about 46,000 clones in the sample; about 86% occur only once, and around 5% lies in the top ten. The germline V gene has CDR1 SGHNT and CDR2 YENEEA. With 4 bases clipped from V and 8 bases from J, the junction kept 7 bases outside the gene matches. The CDR3 is made up of 14 amino acids. This TCR came from a person aged 25-79 years with non-small cell lung cancer. The J gene is TRBJ2-3, the V gene TRBV11-3; TRBD2 matches at 9 bases. The sample consisted of blood, taken at baseline. The CDR3 bases are TGTGCCAGCAGCTCCAATAGCGGGAGTGGTACGCAGTATTTT. Its translation is CASSSNSGSGTQYF.